This paragraph reports one T cell receptor (beta chain). The antigen remains undetermined. This entry is derived from a study of long-term antiretroviral therapy in people with HIV. General study points: Spans of CDR3 length were tighter for HIV repertoires than for controls. In the period from about 2003 to 2017, blood was collected, possibly under older ART regimens.

Post-ART PBMC samples numbered at least two per donor, and pre-ART ones at least one. Germline values: CDR1 ENHRY, CDR2 SYGVKD. V was shortened by 8 bases and J by 0 bases, with 16 bases between the two germline ends. CDR3 length equals 16 residues. immunoSEQ v3.0 was run at survey level. This table comes from immunoSEQ multiplex PCR, and its TCRdb copy is limited to in-frame clones, with some not included. The table records 15,000 to 20,000 clones, 81% of them present only once. The sequencing used unsorted PBMCs, collected 0.3 years before starting antiretroviral therapy. The genes are TRBV10-3 and TRBJ2-2; no reliable D call. This receptor was identified in a man aged 50 to 60 with HIV. CDR3 region: CAISFYGRSNTGELFF. In DNA, the CDR3 is TGTGCCATCTCCTTTTACGGCCGTTCGAACACCGGGGAGCTGTTTTTT.